Here is one T cell receptor (beta chain) with its context. V lost 4 bases and J 9 bases, leaving 29 bases between the germline ends. This CDR3 is 18 amino acids long. Germline CDR1 SGDLS, CDR2 YYNGEE. Some clones are missing from TCRdb's copy, which holds only in-frame ones; the method was immunoSEQ multiplex PCR. The sample lists around 51,000 clones, approximately 84% seen once, with more than 15% in the top ten. The data were obtained in a study of PD-L1 blockade in urothelial cancer. The sequences come from PBMCs, collected around atezolizumab (anti-PD-L1) treatment. J is TRBJ2-4 and V is TRBV9, with D tentatively TRBD1 (6 bases). The receptor's source is a man between 60 and 75 years old with urothelial cancer. CDR3: CASSPTPPQQGVLVIQYF. In nucleotides, the CDR3 is TGTGCCAGCAGCCCTACTCCCCCACAACAGGGTGTGTTAGTCATTCAGTACTTC.